Listed here are 9 T cell receptor beta chains from one sample, sequenced in a study of T cells in Graves' hyperthyroidism and ophthalmopathy. Amplified regions were TCR beta CDR3 sequences from RNA transcripts. In the first-round RT-PCR of the TCR CDR3, the HTBI primer set was used. TCRdb ran MiXCR on the multiplex PCR reads and lists one entry per CDR3 protein. The sample holds around 600,000 distinct CDR3 sequences; roughly 15% are singletons and the top ten take around 13%. The sequenced sample consisted of blood. The receptors shown here come from a woman aged 50 to 60 with Graves' ophthalmopathy.

This clonotype has a count of ten or more. This sequence joins TRBV28 and TRBJ2-7; the match to TRBD2 covers 8 bases. The germline CDR1 and CDR2 sequences are MDHEN and SYDVKM. Unmatched junction bases numbered 7, after V lost 5 bases and J lost 4 bases. There are 14 residues in the CDR3. CDR3 loop: CASSILAELYEQYF. The CDR3 DNA reads as TGTGCCAGCAGTATACTAGCGGAGCTGTACGAGCAGTACTTC.

The CDR3 is CASSPEQGVLAEQYF. The CDR3 DNA reads as TGTGCCAGCAGCCCAGAACAGGGTGTACTGGCCGAGCAGTACTTC. This chain links TRBV14 with TRBJ2-7, with TRBD1 as a possible D gene (6 bases). CDR1 is SGHDN and CDR2 is FVKESK in the germline V gene. The CDR3 runs 15 residues. The V gene lost 4 bases and the J gene lost 6 bases, with 19 bases spanning the gap.

The table lists this clonotype with many counts. V is TRBV30 and J is TRBJ2-3; D remains unclear. The ends were cut back, 3 bases at V and 8 bases at J, with 15 bases in the middle. The CDR3 has 13 residues. Per the germline V gene, CDR1 is GTSNPN and CDR2 is SVGIG (reference sequence). The CDR3 protein is CAWRVVTSLTQYF. The DNA of the CDR3 is TGTGCCTGGAGAGTAGTGACATCCCTTACGCAGTATTTT.

J is TRBJ1-2 and V is TRBV20-1; the match to TRBD1 covers 9 bases. CDR3 size: 15 residues. The germline V gene has CDR1 DFQATT and CDR2 SNEGSKA (reference sequence). V lost 6 bases, J lost 3 bases, and 11 bases stayed unmatched. CDR3 region: CSATGTGRGYYGYTF. The CDR3, as DNA: TGCAGTGCCACCGGGACAGGGCGTGGGTACTATGGCTACACCTTC.

The chain couples TRBV19 to TRBJ1-1; D is uncertain. The germline V and J ends were trimmed by 7 bases and 0 bases, with 9 bases remaining between them. CDR3 length: 13 residues. Germline V gene data show CDR1 as LNHDA and CDR2 as SQIVND (reference sequence). The CDR3 reads CASKENLNTEAFF. CDR3 DNA sequence: TGTGCCAGTAAAGAGAACCTGAACACTGAAGCTTTCTTT.

This clonotype was counted a few times. V gene TRBV12-3 or TRBV12-4 combines with J gene TRBJ2-5, with D perhaps matching TRBD1 or TRBD2 (5 bases each). V gave up 3 bases and J gave up 6 bases, with 26 bases separating them. This CDR3 spans 18 amino acids. The CDR3, as DNA: TGTGCCAGCAGTTTCAGTTCGTGGGGCAGGGAGAAGTCAAAGACCCAGTACTTC. This sequence encodes CASSFSSWGREKSKTQYF.

The chain employs TRBV6-5 and TRBJ1-4; a possible D gene is TRBD1 (6 bases). Germline CDR1 MNHEY, CDR2 SVGAGI. V lost 0 bases to trimming and J lost 1 base, with 15 bases between them. The CDR3 sequence is 18 residues long. CDR3 sequence (DNA): TGTGCCAGCAGTTACTCGAGTCCAGGGGTTGGAACTAATGAAAAACTGTTTTTT. Amino acid sequence: CASSYSSPGVGTNEKLFF.

This clonotype has a count of ten or more. The chain joins TRBV2 to TRBJ1-4, with 9 bases lining up with TRBD1. With V trimmed by 7 bases and J by 5 bases, 8 bases remained unmatched. CDR3 length: 15 residues. Germline V gives CDR1 SNHLY, CDR2 FYNNEI. The CDR3 DNA is TGTGCCAGCACCGAATCCGGGACAGGGAATGAAAAACTGTTTTTT. Amino acids: CASTESGTGNEKLFF. The complete variable domain, with remaining parts taken from reference TRBV2 and TRBJ1-4, reads EPEVTQTPSHQVTQMGQEVILRCVPISNHLYFYWYRQILGQKVEFLVSFYNNEISEKSEIFDDQFSVERPDGSNFTLKIRSTKLEDSAMYFCASTESGTGNEKLFFGSGTQLSVL.

There are many counts of this clonotype. The chain is built from TRBV28 and TRBJ2-7; the D gene is possibly TRBD1 (5 bases). Germline V gene data show CDR1 as MDHEN and CDR2 as SYDVKM. Trimming pared 4 bases from V and 2 bases from J, leaving 15 bases between. This CDR3 has 15 amino acids. CDR3 sequence: CASSSGRGSTYEQYF. CDR3 DNA: TGTGCCAGCAGTTCAGGAAGGGGATCAACCTACGAGCAGTACTTC.